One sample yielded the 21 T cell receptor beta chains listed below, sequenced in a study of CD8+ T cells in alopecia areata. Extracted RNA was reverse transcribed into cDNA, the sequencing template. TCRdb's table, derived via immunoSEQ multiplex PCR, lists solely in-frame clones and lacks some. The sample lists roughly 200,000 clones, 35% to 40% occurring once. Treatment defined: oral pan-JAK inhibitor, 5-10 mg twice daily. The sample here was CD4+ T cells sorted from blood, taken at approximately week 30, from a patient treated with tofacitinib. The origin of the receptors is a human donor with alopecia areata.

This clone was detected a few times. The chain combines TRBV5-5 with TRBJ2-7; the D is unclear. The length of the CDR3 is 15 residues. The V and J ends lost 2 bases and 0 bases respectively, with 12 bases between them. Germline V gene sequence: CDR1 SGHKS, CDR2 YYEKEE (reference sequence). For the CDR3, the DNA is TGTGCCAGCAGCTTTAGATCGGGTGCCTCCTACGAGCAGTACTTC. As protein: CASSFRSGASYEQYF.

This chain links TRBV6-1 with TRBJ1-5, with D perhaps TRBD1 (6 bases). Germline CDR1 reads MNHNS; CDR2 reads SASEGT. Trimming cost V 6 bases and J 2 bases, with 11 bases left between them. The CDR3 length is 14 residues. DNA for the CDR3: TGTGCCAGCAGCCAAAGGGGGGGCAATCAGCCCCAGCATTTT. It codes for CASSQRGGNQPQHF.

CDR3 DNA: TGTGCCAGCAGCCCCCCAGCGGACACTGAAGCTTTCTTT. It specifies CASSPPADTEAFF. J is TRBJ1-1 and V is TRBV7-2; the D is unclear. The CDR3 extends over 13 amino acids. V shed 5 bases and J shed 3 bases, with 10 bases lying between them. Germline values: CDR1 SGHTA, CDR2 FQGNSA.

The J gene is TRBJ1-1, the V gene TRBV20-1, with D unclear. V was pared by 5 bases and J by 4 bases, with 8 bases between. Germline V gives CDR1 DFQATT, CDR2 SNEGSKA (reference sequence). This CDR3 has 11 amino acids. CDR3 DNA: TGCAGTGCTGACTCCCTCACTGAAGCTTTCTTT. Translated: CSADSLTEAFF.

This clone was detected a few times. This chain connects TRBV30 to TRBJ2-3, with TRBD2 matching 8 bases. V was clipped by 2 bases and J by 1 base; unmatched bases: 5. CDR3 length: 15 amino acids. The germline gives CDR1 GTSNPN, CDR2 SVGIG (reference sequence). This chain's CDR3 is CAWSLTGLGTDTQYF. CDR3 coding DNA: TGTGCCTGGAGTCTTACGGGACTAGGCACAGATACGCAGTATTTT.

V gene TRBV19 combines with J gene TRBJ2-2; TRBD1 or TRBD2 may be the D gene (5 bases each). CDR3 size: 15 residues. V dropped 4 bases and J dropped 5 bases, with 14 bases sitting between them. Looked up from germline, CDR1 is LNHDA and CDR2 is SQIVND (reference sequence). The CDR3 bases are TGTGCCAGTAGTAGGGGGTTAATAAGGACCGGGGAGCTGTTTTTT. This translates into CASSRGLIRTGELFF.

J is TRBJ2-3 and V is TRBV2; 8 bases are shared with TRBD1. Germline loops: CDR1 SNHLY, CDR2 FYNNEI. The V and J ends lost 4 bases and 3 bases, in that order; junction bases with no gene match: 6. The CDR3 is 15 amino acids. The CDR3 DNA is TGTGCCAGCAGTGCCAGGGGGCTGAGTACAGATACGCAGTATTTT. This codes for CASSARGLSTDTQYF. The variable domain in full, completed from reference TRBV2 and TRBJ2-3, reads EPEVTQTPSHQVTQMGQEVILRCVPISNHLYFYWYRQILGQKVEFLVSFYNNEISEKSEIFDDQFSVERPDGSNFTLKIRSTKLEDSAMYFCASSARGLSTDTQYFGPGTRLTVL.

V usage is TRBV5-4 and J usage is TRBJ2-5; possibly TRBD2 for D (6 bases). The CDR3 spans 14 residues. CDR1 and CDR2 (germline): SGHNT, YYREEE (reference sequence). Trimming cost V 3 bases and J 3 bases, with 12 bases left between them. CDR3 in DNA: TGTGCCAGCAGCTCGGGACTCCCAAAAGAGACCCAGTACTTC. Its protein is CASSSGLPKETQYF.

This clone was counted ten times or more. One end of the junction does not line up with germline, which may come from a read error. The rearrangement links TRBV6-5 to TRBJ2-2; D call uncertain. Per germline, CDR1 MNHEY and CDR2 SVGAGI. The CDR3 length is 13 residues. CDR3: CAVTRFDTGELFF. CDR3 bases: TGTGCCGTCACCCGGTTCGACACGGGGGAGCTGTTTTTT.

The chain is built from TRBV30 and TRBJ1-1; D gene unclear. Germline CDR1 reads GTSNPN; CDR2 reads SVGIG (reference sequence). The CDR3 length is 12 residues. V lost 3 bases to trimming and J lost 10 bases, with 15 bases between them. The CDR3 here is CAWSLLPSVAFF. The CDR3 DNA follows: TGTGCCTGGAGCCTTCTACCGTCGGTAGCTTTCTTT.

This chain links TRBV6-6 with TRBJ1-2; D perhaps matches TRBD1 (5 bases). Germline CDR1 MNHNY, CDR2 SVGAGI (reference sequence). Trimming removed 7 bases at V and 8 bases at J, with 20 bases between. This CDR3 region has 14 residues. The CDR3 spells CASTLGPGPPGYTF. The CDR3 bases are TGTGCCAGCACCCTAGGGCCAGGGCCACCCGGCTACACCTTC.

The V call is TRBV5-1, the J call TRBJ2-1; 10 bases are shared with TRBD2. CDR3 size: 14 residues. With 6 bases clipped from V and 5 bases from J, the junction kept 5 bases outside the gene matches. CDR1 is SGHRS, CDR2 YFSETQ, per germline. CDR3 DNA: TGCGCCAGCATGTTACTAGCGGGACACAATGAGCAGTTCTTC. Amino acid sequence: CASMLLAGHNEQFF.

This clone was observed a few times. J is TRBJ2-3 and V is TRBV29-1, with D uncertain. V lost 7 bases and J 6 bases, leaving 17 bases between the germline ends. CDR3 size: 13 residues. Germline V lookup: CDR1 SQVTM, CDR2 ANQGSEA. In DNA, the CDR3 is TGCAGCGCTTCCCTCTTCCAAGAGGATACGCAGTATTTT. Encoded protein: CSASLFQEDTQYF.

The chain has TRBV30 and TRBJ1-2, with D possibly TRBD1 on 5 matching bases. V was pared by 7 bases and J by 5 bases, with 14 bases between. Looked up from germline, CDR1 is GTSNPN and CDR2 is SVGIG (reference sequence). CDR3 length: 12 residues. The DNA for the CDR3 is TGTGCCTCCTCAGGGAGTTATTATGGCTACACCTTC. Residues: CASSGSYYGYTF.

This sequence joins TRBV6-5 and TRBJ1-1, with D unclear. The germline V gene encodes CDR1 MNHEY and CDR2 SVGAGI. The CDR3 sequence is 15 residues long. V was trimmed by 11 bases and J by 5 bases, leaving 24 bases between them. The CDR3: CARPEAKHYRTEAFF. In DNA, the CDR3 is TGTGCCCGACCAGAGGCAAAGCATTATCGGACTGAAGCTTTCTTT.

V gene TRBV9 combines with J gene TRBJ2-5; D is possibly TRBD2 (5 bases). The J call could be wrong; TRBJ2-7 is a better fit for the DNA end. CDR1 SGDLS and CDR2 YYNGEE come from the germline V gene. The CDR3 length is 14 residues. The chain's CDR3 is CASSVGPGSYEQYF. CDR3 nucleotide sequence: TGTGCCAGCAGCGTAGGTCCGGGGTCCTACGAGCAGTACTTC.

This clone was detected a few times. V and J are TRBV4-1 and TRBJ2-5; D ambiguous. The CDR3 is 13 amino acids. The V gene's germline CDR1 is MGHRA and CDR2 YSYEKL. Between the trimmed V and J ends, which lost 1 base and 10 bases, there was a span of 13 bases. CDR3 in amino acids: CASSQVFSPHQYF. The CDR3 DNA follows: TGCGCCAGCAGCCAAGTCTTTAGTCCCCACCAGTACTTC.

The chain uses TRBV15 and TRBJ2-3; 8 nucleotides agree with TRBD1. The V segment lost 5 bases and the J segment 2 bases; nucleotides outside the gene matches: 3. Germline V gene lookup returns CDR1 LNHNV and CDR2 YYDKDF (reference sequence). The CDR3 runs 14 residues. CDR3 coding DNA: TGTGCCACCAGCCGGGACAGGAACACAGATACGCAGTATTTT. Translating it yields CATSRDRNTDTQYF.

The CDR3 nucleotides are TGTGCCAGCAGCGTTACCTACGAGCAGTACTTC. Residues: CASSVTYEQYF. This chain uses TRBV5-6 with TRBJ2-7, with D unresolved. CDR1 is SGHDT, CDR2 YYEEEE, per germline. The CDR3 extends over 11 amino acids. Trimming stripped 4 bases from V and 2 bases from J, with 4 bases between.

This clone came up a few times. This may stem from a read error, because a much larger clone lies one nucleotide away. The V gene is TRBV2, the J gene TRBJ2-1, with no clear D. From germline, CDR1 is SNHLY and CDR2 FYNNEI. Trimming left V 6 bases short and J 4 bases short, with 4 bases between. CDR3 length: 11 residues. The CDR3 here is CASSRYNEQFF. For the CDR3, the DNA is TGTGCCAGCAGCCGATACAATGAGCAGTTCTTC.

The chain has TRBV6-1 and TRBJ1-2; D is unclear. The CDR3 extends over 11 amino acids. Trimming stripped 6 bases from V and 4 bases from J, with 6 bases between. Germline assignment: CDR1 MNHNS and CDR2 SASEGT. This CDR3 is CASSFSYGYTF. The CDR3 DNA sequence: TGTGCCAGCAGCTTCAGCTATGGCTACACCTTC.